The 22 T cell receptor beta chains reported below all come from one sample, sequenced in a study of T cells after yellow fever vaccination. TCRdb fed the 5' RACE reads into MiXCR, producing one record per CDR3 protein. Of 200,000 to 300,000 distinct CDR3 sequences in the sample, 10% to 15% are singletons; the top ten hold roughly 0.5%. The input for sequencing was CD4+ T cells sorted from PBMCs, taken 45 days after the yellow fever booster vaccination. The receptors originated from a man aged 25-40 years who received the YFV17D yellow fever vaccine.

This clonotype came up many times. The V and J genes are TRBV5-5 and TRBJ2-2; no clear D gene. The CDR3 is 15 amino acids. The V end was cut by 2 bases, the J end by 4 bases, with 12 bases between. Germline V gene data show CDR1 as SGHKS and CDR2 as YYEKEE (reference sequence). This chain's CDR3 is CASSFLGSVTGELFF. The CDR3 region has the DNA TGTGCCAGCAGCTTTCTTGGAAGTGTCACCGGGGAGCTGTTTTTT.

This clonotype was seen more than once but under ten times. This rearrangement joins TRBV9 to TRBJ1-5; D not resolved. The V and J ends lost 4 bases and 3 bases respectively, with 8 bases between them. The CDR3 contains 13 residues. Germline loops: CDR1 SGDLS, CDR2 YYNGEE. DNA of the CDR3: TGTGCCAGCAGCCGGGCCGACAATCAGCCCCAGCATTTT. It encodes CASSRADNQPQHF.

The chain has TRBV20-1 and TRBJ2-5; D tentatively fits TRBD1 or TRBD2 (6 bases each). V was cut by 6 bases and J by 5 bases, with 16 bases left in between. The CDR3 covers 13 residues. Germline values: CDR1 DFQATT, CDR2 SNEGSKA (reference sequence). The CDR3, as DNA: TGCAGTGCCACCGGCAGGGGAGGCGAGACCCAGTACTTC. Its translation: CSATGRGGETQYF.

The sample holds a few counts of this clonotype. CDR3 coding DNA: TGTGCCAGCAGCCGGTGGACTAGCGGATCATCCTACGAGCAGTACTTC. Translation gives CASSRWTSGSSYEQYF. V usage is TRBV12-3 or TRBV12-4 and J usage is TRBJ2-7; 10 nucleotides align to TRBD2. Trimming cost V 6 bases and J 1 base; bases outside gene matches: 9. The CDR3 consists of 16 residues.

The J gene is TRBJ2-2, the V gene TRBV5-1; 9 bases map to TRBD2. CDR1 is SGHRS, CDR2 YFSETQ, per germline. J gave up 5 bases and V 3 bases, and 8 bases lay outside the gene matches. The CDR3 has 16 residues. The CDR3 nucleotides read TGCGCCAGCAGCTCAACTGTAGCGGGAGAAACCGGGGAGCTGTTTTTT. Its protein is CASSSTVAGETGELFF.

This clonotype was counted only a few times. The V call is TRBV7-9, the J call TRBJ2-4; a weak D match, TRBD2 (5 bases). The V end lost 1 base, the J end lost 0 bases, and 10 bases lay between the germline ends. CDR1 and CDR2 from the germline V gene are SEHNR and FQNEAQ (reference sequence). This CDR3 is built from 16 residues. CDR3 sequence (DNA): TGTGCCAGCAGCTTAGAGCTGGGAGCAGCCAAAAACATTCAGTACTTC. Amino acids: CASSLELGAAKNIQYF.

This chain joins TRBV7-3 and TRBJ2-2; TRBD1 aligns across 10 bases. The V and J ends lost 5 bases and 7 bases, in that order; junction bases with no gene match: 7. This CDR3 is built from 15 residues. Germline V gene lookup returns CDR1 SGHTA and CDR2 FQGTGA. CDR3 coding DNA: TGTGCCAGCAGCCGAGATGGACAGGGGGTCGGGGAGCTGTTTTTT. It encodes CASSRDGQGVGELFF.

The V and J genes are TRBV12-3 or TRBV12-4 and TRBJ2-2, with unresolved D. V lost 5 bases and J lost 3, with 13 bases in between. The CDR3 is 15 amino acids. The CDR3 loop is CASSPLVAHTGELFF. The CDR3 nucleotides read TGTGCCAGCAGTCCCCTGGTTGCACACACCGGGGAGCTGTTTTTT.

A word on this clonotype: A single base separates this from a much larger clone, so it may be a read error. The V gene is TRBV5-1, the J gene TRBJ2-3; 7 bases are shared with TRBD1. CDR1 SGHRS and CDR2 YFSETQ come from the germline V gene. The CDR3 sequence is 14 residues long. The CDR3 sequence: CASSGDSFGDAQYF. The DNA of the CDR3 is TGCGCCAGCAGTGGGGACAGTTTTGGAGATGCGCAGTATTTT.

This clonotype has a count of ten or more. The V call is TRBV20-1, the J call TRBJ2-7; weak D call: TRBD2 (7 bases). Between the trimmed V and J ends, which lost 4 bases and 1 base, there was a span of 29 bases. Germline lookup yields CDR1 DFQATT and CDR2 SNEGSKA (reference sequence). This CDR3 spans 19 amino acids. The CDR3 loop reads CSAKRRGGTYQSGSYEQYF. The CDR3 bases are TGCAGTGCTAAGAGGAGGGGGGGCACGTACCAAAGCGGTTCCTACGAGCAGTACTTC.

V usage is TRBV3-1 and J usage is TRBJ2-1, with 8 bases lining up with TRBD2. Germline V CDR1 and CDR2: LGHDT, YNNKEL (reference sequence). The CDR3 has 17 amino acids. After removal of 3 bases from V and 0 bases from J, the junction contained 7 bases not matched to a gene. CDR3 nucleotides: TGTGCCAGCAGCCAGGGGCCCCTAGCGGGCTCCTACAATGAGCAGTTCTTC. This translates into CASSQGPLAGSYNEQFF.

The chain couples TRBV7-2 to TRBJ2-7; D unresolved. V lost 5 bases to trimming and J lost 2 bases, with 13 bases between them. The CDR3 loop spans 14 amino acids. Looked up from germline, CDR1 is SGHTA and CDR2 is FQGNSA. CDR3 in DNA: TGTGCCAGCAGCCAAATCACGGGTCCCTACGAGCAGTACTTC. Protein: CASSQITGPYEQYF.

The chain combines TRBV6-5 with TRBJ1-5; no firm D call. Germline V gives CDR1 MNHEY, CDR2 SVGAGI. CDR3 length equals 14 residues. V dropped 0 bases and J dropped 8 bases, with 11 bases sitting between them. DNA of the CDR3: TGTGCCAGCAGTTACTCTCGCCAGAATGAGCCCCAGCATTTT. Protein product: CASSYSRQNEPQHF.

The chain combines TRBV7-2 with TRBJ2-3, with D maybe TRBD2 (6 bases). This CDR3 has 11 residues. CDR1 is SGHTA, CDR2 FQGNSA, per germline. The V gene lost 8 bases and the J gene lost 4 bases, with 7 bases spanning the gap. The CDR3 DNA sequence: TGTGCCAGCGGGGAGGCAGATACGCAGTATTTT. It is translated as CASGEADTQYF.

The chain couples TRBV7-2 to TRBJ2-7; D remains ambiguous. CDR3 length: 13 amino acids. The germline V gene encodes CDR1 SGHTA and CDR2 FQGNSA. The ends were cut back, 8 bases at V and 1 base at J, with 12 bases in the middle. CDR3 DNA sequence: TGTGCCAGCTCAAACGGGCCTTCCTACGAGCAGTACTTC. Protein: CASSNGPSYEQYF.

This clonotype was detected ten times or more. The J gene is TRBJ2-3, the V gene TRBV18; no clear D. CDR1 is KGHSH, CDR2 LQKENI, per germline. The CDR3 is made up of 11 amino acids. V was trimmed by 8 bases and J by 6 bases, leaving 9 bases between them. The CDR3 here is CASSPGDTQYF. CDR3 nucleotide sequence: TGTGCCAGCAGCCCCGGGGATACGCAGTATTTT.

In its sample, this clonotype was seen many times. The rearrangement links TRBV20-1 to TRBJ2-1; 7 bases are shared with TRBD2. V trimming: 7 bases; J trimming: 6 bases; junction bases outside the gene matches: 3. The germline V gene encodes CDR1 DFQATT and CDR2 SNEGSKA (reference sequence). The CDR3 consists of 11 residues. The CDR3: CSVLAGNEQFF. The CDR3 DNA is TGCAGTGTTTTAGCGGGCAATGAGCAGTTCTTC.

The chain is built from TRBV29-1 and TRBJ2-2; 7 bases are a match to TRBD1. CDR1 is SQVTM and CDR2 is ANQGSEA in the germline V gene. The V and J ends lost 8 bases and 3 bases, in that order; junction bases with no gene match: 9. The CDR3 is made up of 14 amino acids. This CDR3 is CSTATGSDTGELFF. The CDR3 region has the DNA TGCAGCACCGCGACAGGGTCTGACACCGGGGAGCTGTTTTTT.

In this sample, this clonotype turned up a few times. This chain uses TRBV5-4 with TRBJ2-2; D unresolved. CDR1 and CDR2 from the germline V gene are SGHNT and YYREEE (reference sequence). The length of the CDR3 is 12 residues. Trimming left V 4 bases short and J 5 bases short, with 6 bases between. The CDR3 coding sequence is TGTGCCAGCAGCCTCCAGACCGGGGAGCTGTTTTTT. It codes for CASSLQTGELFF.

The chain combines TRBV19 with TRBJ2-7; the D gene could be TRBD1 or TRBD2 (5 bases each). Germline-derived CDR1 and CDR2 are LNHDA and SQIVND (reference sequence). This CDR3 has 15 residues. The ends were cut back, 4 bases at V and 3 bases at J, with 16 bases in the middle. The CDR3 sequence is CASSTLARGNYEQYF. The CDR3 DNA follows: TGTGCCAGTAGTACCCTCGCGAGGGGAAACTACGAGCAGTACTTC.

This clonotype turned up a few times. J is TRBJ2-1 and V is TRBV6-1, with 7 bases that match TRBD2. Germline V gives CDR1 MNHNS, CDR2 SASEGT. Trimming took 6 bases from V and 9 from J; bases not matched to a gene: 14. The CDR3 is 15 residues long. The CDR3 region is CASSLLGEGAAEQFF. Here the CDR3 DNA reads TGTGCCAGCAGCCTACTTGGGGAGGGAGCGGCTGAGCAGTTCTTC.

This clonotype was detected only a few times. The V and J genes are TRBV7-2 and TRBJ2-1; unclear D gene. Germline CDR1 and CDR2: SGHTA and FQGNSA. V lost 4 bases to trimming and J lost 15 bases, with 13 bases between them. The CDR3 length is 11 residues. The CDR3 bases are TGTGCCAGCAGCTCGGGCGTAACGGGGTTCTTC. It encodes CASSSGVTGFF.